A single sample gave rise to the 24 T cell receptor beta chains below, sequenced in a study of T cell responses to AZD1222 COVID-19 vaccine. Method: immunoSEQ multiplex PCR; TCRdb's copy keeps in-frame clones and lacks some. There are 90,000 to 100,000 clones in the sample; approximately 90% occur only once, and just under 7.5% lies in the top ten. Material: peripheral blood, obtained on day 0 of AZD1222 vaccination. These receptors were obtained from an adult in good health.

V gene TRBV3-1 (or the pseudogene TRBV3-2) combines with J gene TRBJ2-7, with 8 nucleotides matching TRBD2. V dropped 2 bases and J dropped 5; count of bases not matched to a gene: 8. Germline CDR1 reads LGHDT; CDR2 reads YNNKEL (reference sequence). The CDR3 loop spans 15 amino acids. CDR3 protein: CASSQSEREGHEQYF. In DNA, the CDR3 is TGTGCCAGCAGCCAATCGGAACGGGAGGGCCACGAGCAGTACTTC.

The gene calls are TRBV4-1 and TRBJ2-1; D perhaps matches TRBD2 (6 bases). Germline assignment: CDR1 MGHRA and CDR2 YSYEKL. Trimming took 0 bases from V and 4 from J, leaving 16 bases between them. The CDR3 runs to 17 residues. Here the CDR3 DNA reads TGCGCCAGCAGCCAAGAAACCCTTGGGGGGAGATACAATGAGCAGTTCTTC. Amino acid sequence: CASSQETLGGRYNEQFF.

This clone was counted a few times. J is TRBJ2-1 and V is TRBV5-4; D is perhaps TRBD1 (6 bases). The CDR3 extends over 15 amino acids. The ends were cut back, 4 bases at V and 4 bases at J, with 15 bases in the middle. The germline CDR1 and CDR2 sequences are SGHNT and YYREEE (reference sequence). The DNA of the CDR3 is TGTGCCAGCAGCCGGGACACTGGACAGTACAATGAGCAGTTCTTC. It encodes CASSRDTGQYNEQFF.

V is TRBV30 and J is TRBJ2-5; 8 bases are a match to TRBD1. CDR3 length: 15 amino acids. In germline, CDR1 is GTSNPN, CDR2 SVGIG (reference sequence). The J segment lost 2 bases and the V segment lost 3 bases, leaving 8 bases of the junction unmatched. The CDR3 region has the DNA TGTGCCTGGAGCCCTATGGGGACAGGTCAAGAGACCCAGTACTTC. The encoded protein is CAWSPMGTGQETQYF.

V is TRBV30 and J is TRBJ1-3; D is undetermined. Per germline, CDR1 GTSNPN and CDR2 SVGIG (reference sequence). The CDR3 runs 13 residues. Trimming took off 6 bases at V and 4 bases at J, with 13 bases between the two ends. The CDR3 DNA sequence: TGTGCCTGCTCAACCGGTTCCGGAAACACCATATATTTT. It encodes CACSTGSGNTIYF.

The rearrangement uses TRBV27 and TRBJ2-7, with 11 bases identical to TRBD1. Germline V gene data show CDR1 as MNHEY and CDR2 as SMNVEV (reference sequence). The CDR3 sequence is 15 residues long. V lost 3 bases, J lost 6 bases, and 7 bases stayed unmatched. DNA for the CDR3: TGTGCCAGCAGTTTCGCCCGGACAGGGGGCGCCGAGCAGTACTTC. Its protein is CASSFARTGGAEQYF.

V and J are TRBV19 and TRBJ1-5; D is perhaps TRBD1 (6 bases). V was trimmed by 4 bases and J by 3 bases, leaving 13 bases between them. The germline V gene encodes CDR1 LNHDA and CDR2 SQIVND (reference sequence). This CDR3 has 15 residues. CDR3 coding DNA: TGTGCCAGTAGTACCCACGACAGGCTCAATCAGCCCCAGCATTTT. This codes for CASSTHDRLNQPQHF.

This chain connects TRBV5-6 to TRBJ1-6; no clear D gene. The length of the CDR3 is 15 residues. Germline V gene sequence: CDR1 SGHDT, CDR2 YYEEEE. V lost 1 base, J lost 6 bases, and 11 bases lay in between. The CDR3 bases are TGTGCCAGCAGCTTGCTGGCAGTGGCTAATTCACCCCTCCACTTT. Encoded protein: CASSLLAVANSPLHF.

The chain recombines TRBV5-4 with TRBJ2-7, with D tentatively TRBD1 (6 bases). Germline V gene lookup returns CDR1 SGHNT and CDR2 YYREEE (reference sequence). CDR3 length: 15 residues. Trimming cost V 8 bases and J 4 bases, with 22 bases left between them. CDR3 in DNA: TGTGCCAGTCGTTACGGCGGCACAGGGAAGTACGAGCAGTACTTC. Translation: CASRYGGTGKYEQYF. Together with reference TRBV5-4 and TRBJ2-7, the CDR3 gives the full variable domain: ETGVTQSPTHLIKTRGQQVTLRCSSQSGHNTVSWYQQALGQGPQFIFQYYREEENGRGNFPPRFSGLQFPNYSSELNVNALELDDSALYLCASRYGGTGKYEQYFGPGTRLTVT.

The V and J genes are TRBV28 and TRBJ1-2, with D perhaps matching TRBD1 (6 bases). V lost 8 bases to trimming and J lost 5 bases, with 9 bases between them. The CDR3 sequence is 11 residues long. Germline CDR1 and CDR2: MDHEN and SYDVKM. CDR3 sequence reads: CASEGGYGYTF. The CDR3 nucleotides read TGTGCCAGCGAGGGGGGGTATGGCTACACCTTC.

The chain links TRBV9 to TRBJ2-7; 7 bases align to TRBD1. The germline CDR1 and CDR2 sequences are SGDLS and YYNGEE. Germline trimming cut 0 bases from V and 6 bases from J; bases unmatched to any gene: 9. CDR3 length equals 15 residues. The CDR3: CASSVAPTGLGEQYF. The CDR3 DNA reads as TGTGCCAGCAGCGTAGCCCCGACAGGGCTCGGCGAGCAGTACTTC. The full variable domain, in which reference TRBV9 and TRBJ2-7 provide the parts outside the CDR3, is DSGVTQTPKHLITATGQRVTLRCSPRSGDLSVYWYQQSLDQGLQFLIQYYNGEERAKGNILERFSAQQFPDLHSELNLSSLELGDSALYFCASSVAPTGLGEQYFGPGTRLTVT.

V is TRBV28 and J is TRBJ1-2; TRBD1 matches 10 bases. The CDR3 extends over 13 amino acids. J lost 6 bases, V lost 6 bases, and 4 bases had no gene match. Germline-derived CDR1 and CDR2 are MDHEN and SYDVKM. CDR3 protein: CASSVTGGNGYTF. The CDR3 nucleotides read TGTGCCAGCAGCGTGACAGGGGGCAATGGCTACACCTTC.

CDR3 nucleotides: TGTGCCAGCAGCGTAGCTGTGGGGGGCTCTACCCAAGAGACCCAGTACTTC. Translation: CASSVAVGGSTQETQYF. The V call is TRBV9, the J call TRBJ2-5, with D tentatively TRBD1 or TRBD2 (6 bases each). The CDR3 consists of 17 residues. Germline V gene data show CDR1 as SGDLS and CDR2 as YYNGEE. V was clipped by 0 bases and J by 1 base, with 16 bases between them.

This chain joins TRBV7-9 and TRBJ1-1; unclear D gene. CDR1 and CDR2 (germline): SEHNR, FQNEAQ (reference sequence). Trimming cost V 4 bases and J 0 bases, with 6 bases left between them. The CDR3 contains 13 residues. The CDR3 protein is CASSSFMNTEAFF. In DNA, the CDR3 is TGTGCCAGCAGCTCCTTCATGAACACTGAAGCTTTCTTT.

The chain combines TRBV29-1 with TRBJ1-2; TRBD1 agrees at 11 bases. The CDR3 runs to 14 residues. Germline-derived CDR1 and CDR2 are SQVTM and ANQGSEA. With V trimmed by 2 bases and J by 7 bases, 6 bases remained unmatched. CDR3 in amino acids: CSVERDRGTSGYTF. CDR3 coding DNA: TGCAGCGTTGAACGGGACAGGGGGACATCTGGCTACACCTTC.

The V gene is TRBV3-1 (or the pseudogene TRBV3-2), the J gene TRBJ2-3, with TRBD2 matching 11 bases. Germline loops: CDR1 LGHDT, CDR2 YNNKEL (reference sequence). J was trimmed by 2 bases and V by 6 bases; bases with no gene match: 7. The CDR3 consists of 16 residues. This CDR3 is CASSRNSGGVTDTQYF. In DNA form, the CDR3 reads TGTGCCAGCAGTAGAAATAGCGGGGGGGTCACAGATACGCAGTATTTT.

The sample holds one count of this clone. V and J are TRBV7-6 and TRBJ2-3; D not certain. In germline, CDR1 is SGHVS, CDR2 FNYEAQ. V dropped 3 bases and J dropped 2 bases, with 12 bases sitting between them. The CDR3 has 15 amino acids. For the CDR3, the DNA is TGTGCCAGCAGCTTCTCAGGCTCCTTCACAGATACGCAGTATTTT. Its protein is CASSFSGSFTDTQYF.

The chain recombines TRBV12-5 with TRBJ1-5; D is possibly TRBD1 (6 bases). The germline V gene has CDR1 LGHNT and CDR2 FRNRAP. This CDR3 has 20 amino acids. Trimming removed 2 bases at V and 1 base at J, with 24 bases between. CDR3: CASGLRLFWGGEESNQPQHF. In nucleotides, the CDR3 is TGTGCTAGTGGTTTGCGTTTGTTCTGGGGGGGCGAAGAGAGCAATCAGCCCCAGCATTTT. The whole variable domain, remainder taken from reference TRBV12-5 and TRBJ1-5, is DARVTQTPRHKVTEMGQEVTMRCQPILGHNTVFWYRQTMMQGLELLAYFRNRAPLDDSGMPKDRFSAEMPDATLATLKIQPSEPRDSAVYFCASGLRLFWGGEESNQPQHFGDGTRLSIL.

The chain couples TRBV9 to TRBJ2-1; 8 bases match TRBD2. The ends lost 4 bases at V and 0 bases at J; junction bases unmatched: 6. The CDR3 consists of 16 residues. CDR1 is SGDLS, CDR2 YYNGEE, per germline. The CDR3 nucleotides read TGTGCCAGCAGCCCGAGACTAGCGAGCTCCTACAATGAGCAGTTCTTC. Translated, it gives CASSPRLASSYNEQFF. Looking up the rest from reference TRBV9 and TRBJ2-1 gives the full variable domain: DSGVTQTPKHLITATGQRVTLRCSPRSGDLSVYWYQQSLDQGLQFLIQYYNGEERAKGNILERFSAQQFPDLHSELNLSSLELGDSALYFCASSPRLASSYNEQFFGPGTRLTVL.

Here the CDR3 reads CASSFKEGLEAFF. The DNA for the CDR3 is TGCGCCAGCAGCTTTAAGGAGGGGCTGGAAGCTTTCTTT. The chain couples TRBV5-1 to TRBJ1-1; TRBD1 is a possible D gene (5 bases). The germline V gene encodes CDR1 SGHRS and CDR2 YFSETQ. Trimming shortened V by 2 bases and J by 8 bases, and 13 bases separated the two germline ends. There are 13 residues in the CDR3.

The V gene is TRBV28, the J gene TRBJ1-2, with D possibly TRBD1 on 6 matching bases. Germline-derived CDR1 and CDR2 are MDHEN and SYDVKM. Trimming took off 11 bases at V and 7 bases at J, with 14 bases between the two ends. This CDR3 has 11 amino acids. The CDR3 sequence is CAARQARGYTF. The CDR3 DNA is TGTGCCGCGAGACAGGCACGTGGCTACACCTTC.

This clone was picked up a small number of times. This chain joins TRBV18 and TRBJ1-2; a possible D gene is TRBD1 (5 bases). CDR3 length equals 13 residues. CDR1 is KGHSH and CDR2 is LQKENI in the germline V gene. Deletions cut 2 bases from V and 6 bases from J, with 10 bases between. CDR3 sequence (DNA): TGTGCCAGCTCACCAGAGGGGATGGATGGCTACACCTTC. It encodes CASSPEGMDGYTF.

The chain recombines TRBV6-2 or TRBV6-3 with TRBJ2-1, with 9 positions matching TRBD2. CDR1 MNHEY and CDR2 SVGEGT come from the germline V gene. The V gene end was trimmed by 0 bases and the J gene end by 7 bases; junction bases not matched to a gene: 16. There are 19 residues in the CDR3. CDR3 coding DNA: TGTGCCAGCAGTTACTCGAGGCGCGGGAAGGCGGGAGGGGGGAATGAGCAGTTCTTC. Translation gives CASSYSRRGKAGGGNEQFF.

DNA for the CDR3: TGTGCCAGCAGCACAGGGAAGCGAAACTATGGCTACACCTTC. Translation: CASSTGKRNYGYTF. The rearrangement joins TRBV28 to TRBJ1-2, with a tentative D call TRBD1 (6 bases). The CDR3 has 14 residues. The V end lost 6 bases, the J end lost 2 bases, and 13 bases lay between the germline ends. CDR1 is MDHEN and CDR2 is SYDVKM in the germline V gene.